This paragraph reports one T cell receptor (beta chain). No antigen is known for it. V gave up 3 bases and J gave up 8 bases; unmatched junction bases: 8. This CDR3 is 15 amino acids long. Germline CDR1 is WSHSY and CDR2 is SAAADI. These data come from a study of T cells in localized non-small cell lung cancer. Study-wide results and caveats: A single tumor region was sequenced, leaving heterogeneity possible. Clonality of T cells reached its maximum in uninvolved adjacent lung, surpassing tumor.

Assay: immunoSEQ multiplex PCR; the TCRdb copy retains only in-frame clones and omits some. The profile covers roughly 30,000 clones, with about 80% appearing a single time and roughly 4.8% taken by the ten largest. The receptor comes from a man aged 35 to 70 with stage III lung adenocarcinoma. The material was peripheral blood mononuclear cells, obtained before any cancer treatment. The chain couples TRBV10-2 to TRBJ2-1; the match to TRBD2 covers 9 bases. This chain's CDR3 is CASSDRGGASDEQFF. CDR3 bases: TGCGCCAGCAGTGATCGCGGGGGGGCCAGTGATGAGCAGTTCTTC.